The rows below give T cell receptor beta chains drawn from one sample of a study of post-analysis software for immune sequencing data. In TCRdb, the PCR reads were re-called with MiXCR into one record per CDR3 protein. The sample carries some 800,000 distinct CDR3 sequences, more than 45% recorded once. Sequencing was done on a sample of blood. The receptors come from a girl between 10 and 17 years old with multiple sclerosis. CDR3s include the opening cysteine and the closing phenylalanine or tryptophan.

CDR3 protein | V gene | CDR3 length | J gene
CASSSPAAPGTGTSGSFPDEQFF | TRBV28 | 23 | TRBJ2-1
CASSQNKGLYGYTF | TRBV7-2 | 14 | TRBJ1-2
CASSASGRGDEQYF | TRBV9 | 14 | TRBJ2-7
CASSLFELSVEQYF | TRBV7-9 | 14 | TRBJ2-7
CSVTTGSIRVNTEAFF | TRBV29-1 | 16 | TRBJ1-1
CASSARDSFYEQYF | TRBV11-3 | 14 | TRBJ2-7
CASSSLSRGGRGKGETQYF | TRBV12-3/TRBV12-4 | 19 | TRBJ2-5
CSAISGRAGTDTQYF | TRBV20-1 | 15 | TRBJ2-3
CASSLVGGGGPYEQYF | TRBV12-3/TRBV12-4 | 16 | TRBJ2-7
CASSPTGPEGYTF | TRBV12-3/TRBV12-4 | 13 | TRBJ1-2
CSVVERGSGQPQHF | TRBV29-1 | 14 | TRBJ1-5
CASSLWGGVVANEQFF | TRBV7-2 | 16 | TRBJ2-1
CASQDTAYNSPLHF | TRBV28 | 14 | TRBJ1-6
CASSNYGYTF | TRBV6-6 | 10 | TRBJ1-2
CSARSPGRFNYGYTF | TRBV20-1 | 15 | TRBJ1-2
CSVERAGGTSNYGYTF | TRBV29-1 | 16 | TRBJ1-2
CASGVGDEGETQYF | TRBV6-2/TRBV6-3 | 14 | TRBJ2-5
CTSSLVASSTYEQYF | TRBV12-3/TRBV12-4 | 15 | TRBJ2-7
CASSPTAGRDYNEQFF | TRBV4-2 | 16 | TRBJ2-1
CAWSVTSRHEQYF | TRBV30 | 13 | NA
CASSLALLSGANVLTF | TRBV5-8 | 16 | TRBJ2-6
CATSDPRVAGLTDTQYF | TRBV24-1 | 17 | TRBJ2-3
CSVETTGTASTDTQYF | TRBV29-1 | 16 | TRBJ2-3
CASSFRGRGDGYTF | TRBV12-3/TRBV12-4 | 14 | TRBJ1-2
CATSREDRAYGYTF | TRBV15 | 14 | TRBJ1-2
CASSLARPTGVDIQYF | TRBV7-9 | 16 | TRBJ2-4
CASSLLAGPQETQYF | TRBV7-3 | 15 | TRBJ2-5
CSARGLADSYNEQFF | TRBV29-1 | 15 | TRBJ2-1
CASSLERGPYEQYF | TRBV7-2 | 14 | TRBJ2-7
CASSASEQYF | TRBV2 | 10 | TRBJ2-7
CSTSGMGIEQYF | TRBV29-1 | 12 | TRBJ2-5
CASSPFGDLTQYF | TRBV12-3/TRBV12-4 | 13 | TRBJ2-3
CASSPDGFIGEQFF | TRBV7-2 | 14 | TRBJ2-1
CASSPPARFGYTF | TRBV5-6 | 13 | TRBJ1-2
CASSPRDRRNTEAFF | TRBV13 | 15 | TRBJ1-1
CASSQDPLAVTDEQFF | TRBV4-3 | 16 | TRBJ2-1